Listed below are T cell receptor beta chains from one sample, sequenced in a study of PD-L1 blockade in urothelial cancer. Repertoires were generated with immunoSEQ multiplex PCR, while TCRdb's copy carries only in-frame clones and drops some. The sample shows about 50,000 clones, approximately 79% of them seen only once. The material sequenced was PBMCs, taken around atezolizumab (anti-PD-L1) treatment. The receptors were gathered from a man in his 70s with urothelial cancer. Both conserved end residues are part of each CDR3. The D gene is left open where the match is weak. Only some rows state a clone size, as once, few, many or a class for expanded clones.

CDR3 protein | CDR3 DNA | J gene | clone size | D gene | V gene
CSVAGLAGINEQFF | TGCAGCGTAGCGGGACTAGCGGGGATCAATGAGCAGTTCTTC | TRBJ2-1 | - | TRBD2 | TRBV29-1
CASSLEWGTGGEQYF | TGTGCCAGCAGCTTAGAGTGGGGGACAGGGGGCGAGCAGTACTTC | TRBJ2-7 | - | TRBD1 | TRBV11-2
CATSRAGTSGNNEQFF | TGTGCCACCAGCAGAGCCGGGACTAGCGGGAACAATGAGCAGTTCTTC | TRBJ2-1 | - | TRBD2 | TRBV15
CASADRKYTEAFF | TGTGCCAGCGCCGACAGAAAATACACTGAAGCTTTCTTT | TRBJ1-1 | - | - | TRBV6-5
CASSQAGTSGSNEQFF | TGTGCCAGCAGCCAAGCCGGGACTAGCGGGAGTAATGAGCAGTTCTTC | TRBJ2-1 | - | TRBD2 | TRBV14
CASSFGTYEQYF | TGTGCCAGCAGTTTCGGGACTTACGAGCAGTACTTC | TRBJ2-7 | - | - | TRBV28
CACGGKRTYEQFF | TGTGCCTGCGGGGGGAAGCGTACTTATGAGCAGTTCTTC | TRBJ2-1 | - | TRBD2 | TRBV30
CACGRGFAEAFF | TGTGCCTGCGGCAGGGGGTTTGCTGAAGCTTTCTTT | TRBJ1-1 | few | TRBD1 | TRBV30
CASSARLKETQYF | TGTGCCAGTAGTGCCAGACTGAAAGAGACCCAGTACTTC | TRBJ2-5 | - | - | TRBV19
CASSSTGAGYRYF | TGTGCCAGCTCCTCGACAGGGGCCGGGTATCGGTACTTC | TRBJ2-5 | once | TRBD1 | TRBV27
CASSLGGAAKNIQYF | TGCGCCAGCAGCTTGGGCGGTGCAGCCAAAAACATTCAGTACTTC | TRBJ2-4 | few | - | TRBV5-1
CASRTSSGRAYEQYF | TGCGCCAGCCGAACCTCTAGCGGAAGGGCCTACGAGCAGTACTTC | TRBJ2-7 | once | TRBD2 | TRBV5-1
CSGRQGQETQYF | TGCAGCGGTCGACAGGGCCAAGAGACCCAGTACTTC | TRBJ2-5 | once | TRBD1 | TRBV29-1
CASSLGGLQPQHF | TGTGCCAGCAGTTTAGGGGGACTCCAGCCCCAGCATTTT | TRBJ1-5 | - | - | TRBV27
CASSYSKRSTGELFF | TGTGCCAGCAGTTACTCGAAGAGAAGCACCGGGGAGCTGTTTTTT | TRBJ2-2 | - | - | TRBV6-6
CASGWVPDSSYTF | TGTGCCAGCGGGTGGGTCCCCGACTCTAGCTACACCTTC | TRBJ1-2 | - | - | TRBV27
CATSRDLLAFHEQYF | TGTGCCACCAGCAGAGATCTGCTAGCTTTTCACGAGCAGTACTTC | TRBJ2-7 | - | - | TRBV15
CASSYSMGAGGNTIYF | TGTGCCAGCAGTTACTCGATGGGGGCAGGTGGAAACACCATATATTTT | TRBJ1-3 | - | - | TRBV6-5
CASSQRLEAFF | TGTGCCAGCAGCCAAAGACTTGAAGCTTTCTTT | TRBJ1-1 | few | - | TRBV14
CASSSGTVSYEQYF | TGTGCCAGCAGTTCCGGGACAGTTTCCTACGAGCAGTACTTC | TRBJ2-7 | - | TRBD1 | TRBV28
CASSSDRTSGTDTQYF | TGCGCCAGCAGCTCCGATAGGACTAGCGGCACAGATACGCAGTATTTT | TRBJ2-3 | - | TRBD2 | TRBV5-1
CSVRKQGAYSSTF | TGCAGCGTTAGGAAACAGGGGGCGTATTCCTCCACCTTC | TRBJ1-2 | - | TRBD1 | TRBV29-1
CASSLDLLNEQFF | TGTGCCAGCAGCTTAGACCTACTAAATGAGCAGTTCTTC | TRBJ2-1 | - | - | TRBV7-9
CASSDTSGNTIYF | TGTGCCAGTAGTGACACCTCTGGAAACACCATATATTTT | TRBJ1-3 | - | - | TRBV19
CASSLGQGFGNQPQHF | TGTGCCAGCAGTTTAGGACAGGGATTTGGAAATCAGCCCCAGCATTTT | TRBJ1-5 | - | TRBD1 | TRBV27
CASRQTGQGSGYTF | TGTGCCAGCAGACAAACGGGACAGGGGAGTGGCTACACCTTC | TRBJ1-2 | - | TRBD1 | TRBV6-1
CASSDSGRANADTQYF | TGTGCCAGCAGTGATAGCGGGAGGGCCAACGCAGATACGCAGTATTTT | TRBJ2-3 | - | TRBD2 | TRBV2
CASSPSSFQETQYF | TGCGCCAGCAGCCCCTCCTCTTTCCAAGAGACCCAGTACTTC | TRBJ2-5 | - | - | TRBV5-1
CASSYGLAGALEQFF | TGTGCCAGCAGTTACGGACTAGCGGGAGCTCTTGAGCAGTTCTTC | TRBJ2-1 | - | TRBD2 | TRBV6-5
CASSRQGLSGANVLTF | TGCGCCAGCAGCCGACAGGGTCTCTCTGGGGCCAACGTCCTGACTTTC | TRBJ2-6 | - | TRBD1 | TRBV5-1
CASSFDREGNTIYF | TGTGCCAGCAGCTTTGACAGGGAAGGAAACACCATATATTTT | TRBJ1-3 | once | TRBD1 | TRBV5-5
CSVVASGNEQFF | TGCAGCGTTGTCGCTAGCGGCAATGAGCAGTTCTTC | TRBJ2-1 | - | TRBD2 | TRBV29-1
CARTEITEAFF | TGTGCCCGTACAGAGATCACTGAAGCTTTCTTT | TRBJ1-1 | - | - | TRBV30
CASSTGWYEQYF | TGTGCCAGCAGTACGGGGTGGTACGAGCAGTACTTC | TRBJ2-7 | - | - | TRBV28
CASSLRGSGSILFADTQYF | TGCGCCAGCAGCTTGAGGGGTAGCGGGAGTATATTATTTGCAGATACGCAGTATTTT | TRBJ2-3 | - | TRBD2 | TRBV5-1
CASSPGTVTEAFF | TGTGCCAGCAGCCCTGGGACAGTCACTGAAGCTTTCTTT | TRBJ1-1 | once | TRBD1 | TRBV7-2
CASSEGGDDWQFF | TGTGCCAGCAGTGAAGGGGGCGATGACTGGCAGTTCTTC | TRBJ2-1 | - | - | TRBV6-1
CASGSGAVYNEQFF | TGCGCCAGCGGGTCGGGAGCGGTCTACAATGAGCAGTTCTTC | TRBJ2-1 | - | - | TRBV5-1
CASPFGAGELFF | TGTGCCAGCCCCTTCGGGGCCGGGGAGCTGTTTTTT | TRBJ2-2 | few | - | TRBV6-5
CASSLGLAGGADTQYF | TGTGCCAGCAGCTTAGGTCTAGCGGGAGGAGCAGATACGCAGTATTTT | TRBJ2-3 | - | TRBD2 | TRBV7-2
CASSISQGAQPQHF | TGTGCCAGCAGCATATCACAGGGGGCCCAGCCCCAGCATTTT | TRBJ1-5 | - | TRBD1 | TRBV11-2
CSAGGWGPNTEAFF | TGCAGCGCCGGAGGATGGGGGCCGAACACTGAAGCTTTCTTT | TRBJ1-1 | - | - | TRBV29-1